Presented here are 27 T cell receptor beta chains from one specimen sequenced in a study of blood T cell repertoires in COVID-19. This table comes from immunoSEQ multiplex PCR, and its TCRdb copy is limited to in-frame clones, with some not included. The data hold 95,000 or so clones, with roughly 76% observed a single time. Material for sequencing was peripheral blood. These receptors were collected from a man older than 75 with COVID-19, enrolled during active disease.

The CDR3 sequence is CAWSRKRESPLHF. CDR3 DNA: TGTGCCTGGAGCCGAAAGAGGGAATCACCCCTCCACTTT. The V gene is TRBV30, the J gene TRBJ1-6; D is unresolved. The CDR3 runs to 13 residues. Germline-derived CDR1 and CDR2 are GTSNPN and SVGIG (reference sequence). Trimming pared 3 bases from V and 10 bases from J, leaving 13 bases between.

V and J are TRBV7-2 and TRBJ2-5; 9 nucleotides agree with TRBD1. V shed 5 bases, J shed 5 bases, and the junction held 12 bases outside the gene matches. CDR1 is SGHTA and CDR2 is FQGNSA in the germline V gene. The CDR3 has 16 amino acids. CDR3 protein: CASSQKTGGWRETQYF. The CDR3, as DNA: TGTGCCAGCAGCCAGAAGACAGGGGGTTGGAGGGAGACCCAGTACTTC.

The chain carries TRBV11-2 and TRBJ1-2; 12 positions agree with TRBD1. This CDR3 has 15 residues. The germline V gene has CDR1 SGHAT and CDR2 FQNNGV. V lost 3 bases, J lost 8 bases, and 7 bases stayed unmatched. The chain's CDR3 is CASSLGGDRGHGYTF. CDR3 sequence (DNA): TGTGCCAGCAGCTTGGGGGGGGACAGGGGGCACGGCTACACCTTC.

Written as DNA, the CDR3 is TGCAGTGTTCGGTGGAACACTGAAGCTTTCTTT. Amino acids: CSVRWNTEAFF. J is TRBJ1-1 and V is TRBV20-1, with no clear D. Per germline, CDR1 DFQATT and CDR2 SNEGSKA (reference sequence). The CDR3 runs to 11 residues. V lost 7 bases, J lost 1 base, and 7 bases lay in between.

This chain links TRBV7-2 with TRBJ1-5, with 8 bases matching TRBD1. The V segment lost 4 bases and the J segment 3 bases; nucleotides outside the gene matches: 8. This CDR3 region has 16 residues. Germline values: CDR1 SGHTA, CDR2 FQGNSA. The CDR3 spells CASSSGQGGVNQPQHF. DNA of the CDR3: TGTGCCAGCAGCTCCGGACAGGGTGGCGTCAATCAGCCCCAGCATTTT.

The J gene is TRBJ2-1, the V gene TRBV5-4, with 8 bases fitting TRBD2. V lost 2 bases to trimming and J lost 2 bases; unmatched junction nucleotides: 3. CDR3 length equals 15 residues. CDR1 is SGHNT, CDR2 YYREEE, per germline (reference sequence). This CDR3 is CASSLPGRAYNEQFF. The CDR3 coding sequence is TGTGCCAGCAGCTTACCCGGGAGGGCCTACAATGAGCAGTTCTTC. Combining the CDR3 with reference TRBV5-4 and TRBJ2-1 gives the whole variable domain ETGVTQSPTHLIKTRGQQVTLRCSSQSGHNTVSWYQQALGQGPQFIFQYYREEENGRGNFPPRFSGLQFPNYSSELNVNALELDDSALYLCASSLPGRAYNEQFFGPGTRLTVL.

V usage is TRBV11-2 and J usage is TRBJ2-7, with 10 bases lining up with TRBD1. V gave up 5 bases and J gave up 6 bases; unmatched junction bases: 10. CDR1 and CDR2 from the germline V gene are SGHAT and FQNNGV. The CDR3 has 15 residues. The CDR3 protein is CASSPPGTGVSEQYF. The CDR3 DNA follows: TGTGCCAGCAGCCCTCCCGGGACAGGGGTTTCCGAGCAGTACTTC.

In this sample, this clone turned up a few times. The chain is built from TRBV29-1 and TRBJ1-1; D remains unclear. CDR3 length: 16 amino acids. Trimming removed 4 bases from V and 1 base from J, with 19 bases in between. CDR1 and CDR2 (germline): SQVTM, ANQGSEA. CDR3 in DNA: TGCAGCGTTGTCGGGTTCCCGGGATTGGGGAACACTGAAGCTTTCTTT. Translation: CSVVGFPGLGNTEAFF.

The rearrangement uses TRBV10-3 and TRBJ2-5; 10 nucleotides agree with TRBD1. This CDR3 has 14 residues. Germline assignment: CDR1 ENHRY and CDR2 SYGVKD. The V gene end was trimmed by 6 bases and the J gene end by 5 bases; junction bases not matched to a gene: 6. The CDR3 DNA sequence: TGTGCCATCAGCCCCGGGACAGGGGTGGAGACCCAGTACTTC. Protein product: CAISPGTGVETQYF.

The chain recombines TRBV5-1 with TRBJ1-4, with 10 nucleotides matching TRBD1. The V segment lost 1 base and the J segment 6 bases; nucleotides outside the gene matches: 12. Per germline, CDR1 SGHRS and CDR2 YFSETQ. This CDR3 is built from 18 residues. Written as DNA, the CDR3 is TGCGCCAGCAGCTTGTATGGGACAGGGGCCGGGGGCTATGAAAAACTGTTTTTT. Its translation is CASSLYGTGAGGYEKLFF. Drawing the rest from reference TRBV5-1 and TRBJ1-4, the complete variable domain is KAGVTQTPRYLIKTRGQQVTLSCSPISGHRSVSWYQQTPGQGLQFLFEYFSETQRNKGNFPGRFSGRQFSNSRSEMNVSTLELGDSALYLCASSLYGTGAGGYEKLFFGSGTQLSVL.

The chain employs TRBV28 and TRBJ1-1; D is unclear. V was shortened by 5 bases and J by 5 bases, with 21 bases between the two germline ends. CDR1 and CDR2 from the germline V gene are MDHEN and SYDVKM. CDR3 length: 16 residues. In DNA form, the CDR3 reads TGTGCCAGCAGTCCGCCGCGGTTCGCGATGCGGACTGAAGCTTTCTTT. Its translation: CASSPPRFAMRTEAFF. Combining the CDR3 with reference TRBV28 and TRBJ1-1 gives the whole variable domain DVKVTQSSRYLVKRTGEKVFLECVQDMDHENMFWYRQDPGLGLRLIYFSYDVKMKEKGDIPEGYSVSREKKERFSLILESASTNQTSMYLCASSPPRFAMRTEAFFGQGTRLTVV.

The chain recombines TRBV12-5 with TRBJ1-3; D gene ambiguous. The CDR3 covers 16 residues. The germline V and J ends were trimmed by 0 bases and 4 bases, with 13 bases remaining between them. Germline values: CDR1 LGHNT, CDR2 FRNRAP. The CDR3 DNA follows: TGTGCTAGTGGTTTGGTATTCGGGAGAGGGGGAAACACCATATATTTT. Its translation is CASGLVFGRGGNTIYF.

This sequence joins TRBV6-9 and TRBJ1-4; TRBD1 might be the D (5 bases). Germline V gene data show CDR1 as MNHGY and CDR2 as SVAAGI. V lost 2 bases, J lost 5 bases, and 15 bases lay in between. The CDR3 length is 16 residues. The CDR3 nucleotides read TGTGCCAGCAGTTATCCAATCGGGGGGATAAATGAAAAACTGTTTTTT. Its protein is CASSYPIGGINEKLFF.

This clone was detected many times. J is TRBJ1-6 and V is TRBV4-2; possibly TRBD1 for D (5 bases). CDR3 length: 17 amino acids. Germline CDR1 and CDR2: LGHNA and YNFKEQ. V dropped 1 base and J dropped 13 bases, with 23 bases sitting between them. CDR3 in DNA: TGTGCCAGCAGCCAAGGCGGGGGGACCGCTCTCGGTGAGCCCCTCCACTTT. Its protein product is CASSQGGGTALGEPLHF.

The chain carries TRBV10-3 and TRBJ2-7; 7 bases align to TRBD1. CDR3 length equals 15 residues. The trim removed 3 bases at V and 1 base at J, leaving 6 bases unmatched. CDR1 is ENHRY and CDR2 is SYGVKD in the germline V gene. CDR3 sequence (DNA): TGTGCCATCAGTGACCGGGACAGTGGTTCCTACGAGCAGTACTTC. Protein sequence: CAISDRDSGSYEQYF.

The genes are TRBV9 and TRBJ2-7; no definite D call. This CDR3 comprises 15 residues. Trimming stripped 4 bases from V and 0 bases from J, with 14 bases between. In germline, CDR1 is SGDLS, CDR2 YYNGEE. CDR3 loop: CASSPMPGFSYEQYF. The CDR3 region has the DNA TGTGCCAGCAGCCCGATGCCAGGTTTCTCCTACGAGCAGTACTTC.

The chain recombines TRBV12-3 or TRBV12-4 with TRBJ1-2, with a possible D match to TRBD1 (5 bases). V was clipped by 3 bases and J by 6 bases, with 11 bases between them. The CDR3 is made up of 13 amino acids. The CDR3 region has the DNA TGTGCCAGCAGTTTCCGCAGGGCGCATGGCTACACCTTC. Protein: CASSFRRAHGYTF.

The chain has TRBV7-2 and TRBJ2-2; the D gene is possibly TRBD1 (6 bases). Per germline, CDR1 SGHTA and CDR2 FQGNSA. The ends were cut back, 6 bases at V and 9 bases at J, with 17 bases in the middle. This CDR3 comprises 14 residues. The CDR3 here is CASRVTGIKRELFF. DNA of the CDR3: TGTGCCAGCAGGGTCACAGGGATAAAACGGGAGCTGTTTTTT.

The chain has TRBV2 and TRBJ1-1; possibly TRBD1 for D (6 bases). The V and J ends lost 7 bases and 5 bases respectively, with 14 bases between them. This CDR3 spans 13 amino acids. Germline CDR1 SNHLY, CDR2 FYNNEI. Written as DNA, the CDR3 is TGTGCCAGCATCAACAGGGTAGAGACTGAAGCTTTCTTT. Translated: CASINRVETEAFF. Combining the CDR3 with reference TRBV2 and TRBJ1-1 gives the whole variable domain EPEVTQTPSHQVTQMGQEVILRCVPISNHLYFYWYRQILGQKVEFLVSFYNNEISEKSEIFDDQFSVERPDGSNFTLKIRSTKLEDSAMYFCASINRVETEAFFGQGTRLTVV.

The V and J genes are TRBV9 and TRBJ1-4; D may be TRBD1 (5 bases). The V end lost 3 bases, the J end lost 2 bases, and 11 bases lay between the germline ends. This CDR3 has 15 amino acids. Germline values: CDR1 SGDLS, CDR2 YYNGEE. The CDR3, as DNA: TGTGCCAGCAGCGCTCAGGGTGGCACTAATGAAAAACTGTTTTTT. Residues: CASSAQGGTNEKLFF.

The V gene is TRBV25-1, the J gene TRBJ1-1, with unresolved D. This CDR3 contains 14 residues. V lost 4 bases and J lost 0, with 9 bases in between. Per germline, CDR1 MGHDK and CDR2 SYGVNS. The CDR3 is CASSAPTVNTEAFF. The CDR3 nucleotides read TGTGCCAGCAGTGCCCCCACAGTGAACACTGAAGCTTTCTTT.

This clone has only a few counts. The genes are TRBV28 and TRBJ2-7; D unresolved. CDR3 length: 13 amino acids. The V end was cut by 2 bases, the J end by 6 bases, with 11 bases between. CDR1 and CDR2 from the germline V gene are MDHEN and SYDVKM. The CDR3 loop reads CASSLNSGGEQYF. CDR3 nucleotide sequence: TGTGCCAGCAGTTTAAATTCCGGTGGCGAGCAGTACTTC.

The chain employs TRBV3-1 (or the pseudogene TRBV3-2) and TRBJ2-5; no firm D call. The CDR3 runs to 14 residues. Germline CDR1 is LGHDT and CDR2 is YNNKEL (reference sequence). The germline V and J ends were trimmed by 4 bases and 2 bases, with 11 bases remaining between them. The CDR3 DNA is TGTGCCAGCAGCCTTTTTAGGAGTCAAGAGACCCAGTACTTC. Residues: CASSLFRSQETQYF.

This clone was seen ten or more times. CDR3 nucleotides: TGTGCCAGCAGTTATCCTCCCCAGGGTCTACACGAGCAGTACTTC. Translated, it gives CASSYPPQGLHEQYF. The chain uses TRBV7-9 and TRBJ2-7; tentatively, D is TRBD1 (5 bases). The CDR3 contains 15 residues. The V gene lost 6 bases and the J gene lost 5 bases, with 20 bases spanning the gap. The germline V gene has CDR1 SEHNR and CDR2 FQNEAQ (reference sequence).

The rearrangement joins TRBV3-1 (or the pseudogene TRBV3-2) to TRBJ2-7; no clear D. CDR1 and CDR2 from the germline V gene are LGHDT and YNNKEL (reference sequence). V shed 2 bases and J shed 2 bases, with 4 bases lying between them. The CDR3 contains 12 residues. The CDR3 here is CASSQNTYEQYF. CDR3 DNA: TGTGCCAGCAGCCAAAATACCTACGAGCAGTACTTC.

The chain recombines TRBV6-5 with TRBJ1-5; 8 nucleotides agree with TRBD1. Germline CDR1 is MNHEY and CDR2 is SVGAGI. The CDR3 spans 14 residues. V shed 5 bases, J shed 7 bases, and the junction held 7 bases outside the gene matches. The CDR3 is CASSRLTGDQPQHF. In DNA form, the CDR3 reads TGTGCCAGCAGTCGTTTGACAGGGGACCAGCCCCAGCATTTT.

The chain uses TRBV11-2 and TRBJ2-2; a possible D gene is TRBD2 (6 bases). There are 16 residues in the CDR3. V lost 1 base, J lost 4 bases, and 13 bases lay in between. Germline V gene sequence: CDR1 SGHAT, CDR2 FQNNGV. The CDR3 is CASSLVFGLTTGELFF. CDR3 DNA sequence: TGTGCCAGCAGCTTAGTGTTTGGACTAACCACCGGGGAGCTGTTTTTT.